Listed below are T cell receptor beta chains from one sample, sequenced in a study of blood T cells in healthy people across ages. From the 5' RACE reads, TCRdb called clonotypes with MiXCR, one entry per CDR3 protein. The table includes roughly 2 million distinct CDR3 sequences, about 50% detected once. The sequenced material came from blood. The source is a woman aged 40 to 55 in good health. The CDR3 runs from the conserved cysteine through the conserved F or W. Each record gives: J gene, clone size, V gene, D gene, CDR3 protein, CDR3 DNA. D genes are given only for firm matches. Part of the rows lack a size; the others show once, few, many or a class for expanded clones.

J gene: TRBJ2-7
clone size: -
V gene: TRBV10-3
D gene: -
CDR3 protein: CAISGEVDYEQYF
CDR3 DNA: TGTGCCATCAGTGGCGAAGTTGATTACGAGCAGTACTTC

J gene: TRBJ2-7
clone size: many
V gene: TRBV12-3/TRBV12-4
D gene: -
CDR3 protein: CASSFLGSEQYF
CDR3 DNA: TGTGCCAGCAGTTTCTTAGGGAGCGAGCAGTACTTC

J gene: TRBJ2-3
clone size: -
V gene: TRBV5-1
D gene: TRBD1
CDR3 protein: CASRGGAMGDTQYF
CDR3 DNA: TGCGCCAGCAGAGGGGGCGCTATGGGAGATACGCAGTATTTT

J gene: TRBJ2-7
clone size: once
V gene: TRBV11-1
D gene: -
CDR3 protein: CASSLHEGSSYEQYF
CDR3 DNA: TGTGCCAGCAGCTTACACGAGGGGAGCTCCTACGAGCAGTACTTC

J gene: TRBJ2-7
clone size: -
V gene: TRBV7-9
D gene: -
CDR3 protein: CASSLTNRRAGTYEQYF
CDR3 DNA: TGTGCCAGCAGCTTAACGAACCGACGAGCGGGTACCTACGAGCAGTACTTC

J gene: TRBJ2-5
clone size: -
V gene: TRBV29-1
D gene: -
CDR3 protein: CSGELARGGTQYF
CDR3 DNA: TGCAGCGGAGAACTAGCGAGGGGGGGGACCCAGTACTTC

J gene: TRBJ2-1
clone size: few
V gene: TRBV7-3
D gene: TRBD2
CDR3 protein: CASSLKAGMPLVDEQFF
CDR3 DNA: TGTGCCAGCAGCTTAAAAGCGGGGATGCCACTGGTCGATGAGCAGTTCTTC

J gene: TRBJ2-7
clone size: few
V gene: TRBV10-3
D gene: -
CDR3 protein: CAISESSGNEQYF
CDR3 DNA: TGTGCCATCAGTGAGTCATCCGGGAACGAGCAGTACTTC

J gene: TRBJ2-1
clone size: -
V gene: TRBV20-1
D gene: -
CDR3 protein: CSARGGGISYNEQFF
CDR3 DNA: TGCAGTGCTAGGGGTGGGGGTATCTCCTACAATGAGCAGTTCTTC

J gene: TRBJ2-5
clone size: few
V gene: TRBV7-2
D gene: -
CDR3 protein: CASSLGWRLKQETQYF
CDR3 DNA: TGTGCCAGCAGCTTAGGTTGGCGACTGAAACAAGAGACCCAGTACTTC

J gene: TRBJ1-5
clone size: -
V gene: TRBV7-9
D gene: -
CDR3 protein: CASSSGERGQPQHF
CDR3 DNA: TGTGCCAGCAGCTCCGGGGAGAGGGGCCAGCCCCAGCATTTT

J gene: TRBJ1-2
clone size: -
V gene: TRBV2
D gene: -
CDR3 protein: CASRVPLAGDYGYTF
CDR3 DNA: TGTGCCAGCAGGGTACCGCTGGCAGGGGACTATGGCTACACCTTC

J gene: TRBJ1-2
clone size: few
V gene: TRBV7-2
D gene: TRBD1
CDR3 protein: CASSAYRDREADTF
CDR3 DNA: TGTGCCAGCAGCGCATACCGGGACAGGGAAGCTGACACCTTC

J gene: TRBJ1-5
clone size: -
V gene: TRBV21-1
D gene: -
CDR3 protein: CASTLGQGGGSNQPQHF
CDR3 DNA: TGTGCCAGCACCCTTGGACAGGGTGGAGGGAGCAATCAGCCCCAGCATTTT

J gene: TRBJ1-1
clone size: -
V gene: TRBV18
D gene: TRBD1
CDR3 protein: CASSRGGRSGTEAFF
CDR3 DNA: TGTGCCAGCTCACGAGGGGGCAGATCGGGCACTGAAGCTTTCTTT

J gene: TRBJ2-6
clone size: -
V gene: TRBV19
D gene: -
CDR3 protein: CASRGIHSGANVLTF
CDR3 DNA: TGTGCCAGTAGGGGGATTCACTCTGGGGCCAACGTCCTGACTTTC

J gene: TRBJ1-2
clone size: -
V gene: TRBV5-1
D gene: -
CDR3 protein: CASSLFMEGGYTF
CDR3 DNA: TGCGCCAGCAGCTTGTTTATGGAGGGTGGCTACACCTTC

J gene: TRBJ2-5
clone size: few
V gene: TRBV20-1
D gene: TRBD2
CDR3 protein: CSAHRGLLPETQYF
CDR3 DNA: TGCAGTGCACATAGGGGACTACTCCCAGAGACCCAGTACTTC

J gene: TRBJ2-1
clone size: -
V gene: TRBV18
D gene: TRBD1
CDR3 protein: CASSSQGQTIESYNEQFF
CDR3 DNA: TGTGCCAGCTCTTCCCAGGGACAGACCATTGAATCCTACAATGAGCAGTTCTTC

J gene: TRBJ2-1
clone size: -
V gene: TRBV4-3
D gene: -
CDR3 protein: CASSQDRGAAYNEQFF
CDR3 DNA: TGCGCCAGCAGCCAAGATCGGGGGGCGGCCTACAATGAGCAGTTCTTC

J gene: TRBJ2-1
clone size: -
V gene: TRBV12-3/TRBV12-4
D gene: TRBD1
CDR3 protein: CASNQGVNEQFF
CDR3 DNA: TGTGCCAGCAATCAGGGGGTAAATGAGCAGTTCTTC

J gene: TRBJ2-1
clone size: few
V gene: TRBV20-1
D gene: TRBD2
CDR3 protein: CSATGTSGGNWQFF
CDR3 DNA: TGCAGTGCTACCGGGACTAGCGGGGGGAACTGGCAGTTCTTC

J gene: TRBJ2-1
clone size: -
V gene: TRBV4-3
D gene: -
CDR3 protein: CASSQGTGPENEQFF
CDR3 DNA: TGCGCCAGCAGCCAAGGGACGGGCCCCGAGAATGAGCAGTTCTTC

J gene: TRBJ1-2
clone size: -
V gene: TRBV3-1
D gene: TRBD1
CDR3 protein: CASSQDARQGYGYTF
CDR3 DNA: TGTGCCAGCAGCCAAGATGCGCGACAGGGATATGGCTACACCTTC

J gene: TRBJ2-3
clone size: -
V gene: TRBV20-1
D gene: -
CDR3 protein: CSARVRPPRNTDTQYF
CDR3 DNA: TGCAGTGCTAGAGTCCGACCACCGCGGAACACAGATACGCAGTATTTT

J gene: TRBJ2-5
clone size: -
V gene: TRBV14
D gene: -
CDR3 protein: CASSQYGRGGGETQYF
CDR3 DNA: TGTGCCAGCAGCCAATACGGTCGGGGTGGCGGGGAGACCCAGTACTTC

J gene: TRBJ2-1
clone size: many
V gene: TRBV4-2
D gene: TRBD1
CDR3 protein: CASSGQGDHNEQFF
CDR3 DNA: TGTGCCAGCTCGGGACAGGGGGACCACAATGAGCAGTTCTTC

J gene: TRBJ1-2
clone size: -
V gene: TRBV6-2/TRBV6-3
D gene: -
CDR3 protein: CASSWKLSGEGLRGYTF
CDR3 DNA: TGTGCCAGCAGTTGGAAGCTGTCTGGAGAGGGACTGAGAGGCTACACCTTC

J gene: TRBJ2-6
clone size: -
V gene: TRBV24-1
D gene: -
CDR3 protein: CATSLSGGANVLTF
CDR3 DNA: TGTGCCACCAGTCTATCGGGAGGGGCCAACGTCCTGACTTTC

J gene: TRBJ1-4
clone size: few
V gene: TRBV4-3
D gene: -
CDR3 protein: CASSQVGRGGTNEKLFF
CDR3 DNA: TGCGCCAGCAGCCAAGTGGGTCGGGGGGGCACTAATGAAAAACTGTTTTTT

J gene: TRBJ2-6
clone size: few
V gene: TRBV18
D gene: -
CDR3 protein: CASSPLDAGANVLTF
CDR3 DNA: TGTGCCAGCTCACCCCTCGACGCTGGGGCCAACGTCCTGACTTTC

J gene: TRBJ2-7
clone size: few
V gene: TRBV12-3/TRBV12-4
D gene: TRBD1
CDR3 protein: CASSRGQGLYEQYF
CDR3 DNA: TGTGCCAGCAGCCGGGGACAGGGTCTTTACGAGCAGTACTTC

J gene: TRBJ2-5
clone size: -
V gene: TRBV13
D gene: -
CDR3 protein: CASSSISQGKDETQYF
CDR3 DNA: TGTGCCAGCAGCTCCATATCCCAGGGCAAGGATGAGACCCAGTACTTC

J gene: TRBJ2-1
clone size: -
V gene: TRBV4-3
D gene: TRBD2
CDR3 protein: CASSQDSGGAVSYNEQFF
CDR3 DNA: TGCGCCAGCAGCCAAGATAGCGGGGGGGCCGTTTCCTACAATGAGCAGTTCTTC

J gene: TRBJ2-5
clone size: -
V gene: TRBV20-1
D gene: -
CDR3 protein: CSARDTGKETQYF
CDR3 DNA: TGCAGTGCTAGAGACACGGGGAAAGAGACCCAGTACTTC

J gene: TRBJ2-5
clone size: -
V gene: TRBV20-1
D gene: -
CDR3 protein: CSAQPTGFQETQYF
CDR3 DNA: TGCAGTGCCCAGCCGACAGGATTCCAAGAGACCCAGTACTTC

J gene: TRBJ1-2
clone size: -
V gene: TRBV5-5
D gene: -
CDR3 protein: CASNGQTDNYGYTF
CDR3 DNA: TGTGCCAGCAACGGACAGACCGATAACTATGGCTACACCTTC

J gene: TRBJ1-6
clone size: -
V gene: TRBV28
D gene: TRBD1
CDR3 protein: CASSLYGQGVSYNSPLHF
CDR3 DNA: TGTGCCAGCAGTTTATACGGACAGGGAGTCTCCTATAATTCACCCCTCCACTTT

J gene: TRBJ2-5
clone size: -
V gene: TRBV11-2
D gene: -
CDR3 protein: CASSPLVHEQYF
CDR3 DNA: TGTGCCAGCAGCCCCCTTGTCCATGAGCAGTACTTC

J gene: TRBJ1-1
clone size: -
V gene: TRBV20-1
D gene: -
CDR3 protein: CSARDHALKNTEAFF
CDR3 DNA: TGCAGTGCTAGAGATCACGCCTTAAAGAACACTGAAGCTTTCTTT

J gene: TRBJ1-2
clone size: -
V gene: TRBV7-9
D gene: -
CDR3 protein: CASSLERLRNGYTF
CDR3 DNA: TGTGCCAGCAGCTTAGAACGGTTAAGAAATGGCTACACCTTC

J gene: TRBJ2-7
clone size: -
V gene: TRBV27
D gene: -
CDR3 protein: CASSSTLRGSEQYF
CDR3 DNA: TGTGCCAGCAGTTCAACCTTGAGGGGTAGTGAGCAGTACTTC